This record concerns one T cell receptor (beta chain) sequence. The antigen is undetermined. PCR primers comprised 60 Vbeta and 13 Jbeta primers. TCRdb's copy holds only in-frame clones and misses some; the assay was immunoSEQ multiplex PCR. This table has 150,000 or so clones, roughly 79% appearing once. Germline V gives CDR1 SGHVS, CDR2 FNYEAQ. The germline V and J ends were trimmed by 5 bases and 6 bases, with 25 bases remaining between them. This CDR3 region has 18 residues. The data were taken from a study of cytomegalovirus exposure and HLA in healthy donors. For the study at large: Some 200 million T cells yielded 110 million or so unique TCR beta sequences in earlier analysis.

The study, taken as a whole, reports: Most TCR beta V segments were productive about 87% or about 30% of the time in an earlier analysis.

The rearrangement joins TRBV7-6 to TRBJ2-2, with D perhaps matching TRBD1 (5 bases). Sequencing was done on a sample of PBMCs. This receptor was obtained from a man aged 25-40 years in good health and CMV-seropositive. Written as DNA, the CDR3 is TGTGCCAGCAGCCAAAGAGCCCCCCCGTGGGGCGGCGCCGGGGAGCTGTTTTTT. Translating it yields CASSQRAPPWGGAGELFF. The complete variable domain, with remaining parts taken from reference TRBV7-6 and TRBJ2-2, reads GAGVSQSPRYKVTKRGQDVALRCDPISGHVSLYWYRQALGQGPEFLTYFNYEAQQDKSGLPNDRFSAERPEGSISTLTIQRTEQRDSAMYRCASSQRAPPWGGAGELFFGEGSRLTVL.